These 21 T cell receptor beta chains were sequenced from one sample in a study of beta chain features in type 1 diabetes. Investigators reverse transcribed all isolated RNA, so they sequenced expressed TCRB transcripts. Here immunoSEQ multiplex PCR was the method, and the copy in TCRdb shows in-frame clones only, minus some. The table has some 150,000 clones, less than 10% seen once; the top ten hold less than 0.85%. Sequencing used central memory CD4+ T cells from blood. These receptor sequences come from a woman aged 40 to 50 in good health.

The chain is built from TRBV5-6 and TRBJ2-1; 12 bases fit TRBD2. Germline V gives CDR1 SGHDT, CDR2 YYEEEE. The ends lost 6 bases at V and 11 bases at J; junction bases unmatched: 12. The CDR3 is 15 residues long. CDR3 amino acids: CASTLLASGGVQQFF. The CDR3 bases are TGTGCCAGCACTCTTCTGGCTAGCGGGGGGGTACAGCAGTTCTTC.

This clone showed up just a few times. The gene calls are TRBV5-4 and TRBJ2-2; TRBD2 is a possible D gene (6 bases). From germline, CDR1 is SGHNT and CDR2 YYREEE (reference sequence). V was clipped by 5 bases and J by 7 bases, with 21 bases between them. The CDR3 extends over 16 amino acids. CDR3 amino acids: CASRSKQVGGNGELFF. Written as DNA, the CDR3 is TGTGCCAGCAGGTCAAAACAAGTCGGCGGGAACGGGGAGCTGTTTTTT.

The chain is built from TRBV21-1 and TRBJ2-4; the table's TRBD2 call for D was not verified on the DNA. TRBV21-1 is a pseudogene locus. The CDR3 contains 18 residues. The CDR3 nucleotides read TGTGCCAGCAGCAAAACCGGCCGGGGGGGGCTAGCCAAAAACATTCAGTACTTC. Residues: CASSKTGRGGLAKNIQYF.

This clone has more than one count but fewer than ten. CDR3 nucleotide sequence: TGTGCCAGCAGCTTGTTCAACTTTGGAGACACAGATACGCAGTATTTT. Its protein is CASSLFNFGDTDTQYF. The rearrangement joins TRBV5-6 to TRBJ2-3, with D uncertain. The V end lost 1 base, the J end lost 2 bases, and 14 bases lay between the germline ends. Germline CDR1 reads SGHDT; CDR2 reads YYEEEE. There are 16 residues in the CDR3.

This clone has just a few counts. V and J are TRBV5-1 and TRBJ2-3; 7 nucleotides line up with TRBD1. V was clipped by 5 bases and J by 0 bases; unmatched bases: 3. The CDR3 spans 14 residues. Germline CDR1 and CDR2: SGHRS and YFSETQ. This chain's CDR3 is CASRGGESTDTQYF. The CDR3 coding sequence is TGCGCCAGCAGAGGGGGCGAGAGCACAGATACGCAGTATTTT.

V gene TRBV7-2 combines with J gene TRBJ2-3, with 7 bases matching TRBD2. Germline V lookup: CDR1 SGHTA, CDR2 FQGNSA. This CDR3 has 15 residues. V dropped 5 bases and J dropped 3; count of bases not matched to a gene: 8. In nucleotides, the CDR3 is TGTGCCAGCAGCGCCAGGCGGGGGAGTACAGATACGCAGTATTTT. Protein: CASSARRGSTDTQYF.

Ten or more counts support this clone. The rearrangement joins TRBV5-1 to TRBJ1-1, with D unresolved. Trimming took off 7 bases at V and 5 bases at J, with 18 bases between the two ends. The CDR3 spans 14 residues. CDR1 and CDR2 from the germline V gene are SGHRS and YFSETQ. CDR3: CASCEASTSTEAFF. The CDR3 DNA sequence: TGCGCCAGCTGCGAAGCCTCCACGTCAACTGAAGCTTTCTTT.

This clone was seen a few times. The chain recombines TRBV10-3 with TRBJ1-1, with a possible D match to TRBD1 (5 bases). Germline V lookup: CDR1 ENHRY, CDR2 SYGVKD. This CDR3 region has 13 residues. V lost 4 bases and J 1 base, leaving 7 bases between the germline ends. The CDR3 loop is CAISARGNTEAFF. In nucleotides, the CDR3 is TGTGCCATCAGTGCAAGGGGGAACACTGAAGCTTTCTTT.

The table lists this clone with a few counts. The rearrangement joins TRBV4-1 to TRBJ1-2; 7 bases are shared with TRBD1. J was trimmed by 0 bases and V by 1 base; bases with no gene match: 8. CDR1 is MGHRA, CDR2 YSYEKL, per germline. The CDR3 has 17 residues. DNA of the CDR3: TGCGCCAGCAGCCAAGTCGTGGGCCAGGGGGCTAACTATGGCTACACCTTC. It specifies CASSQVVGQGANYGYTF.

This clone was found a few times. The chain links TRBV19 to TRBJ2-7; 13 nucleotides agree with TRBD2. Germline V lookup: CDR1 LNHDA, CDR2 SQIVND (reference sequence). This CDR3 spans 14 amino acids. V lost 7 bases, J lost 2 bases, and 2 bases stayed unmatched. The CDR3 is CASKTSGGTYEQYF. The DNA for the CDR3 is TGTGCCAGTAAGACTAGCGGGGGGACCTACGAGCAGTACTTC.

Only a few counts were recorded for this clone. The V and J genes are TRBV7-2 and TRBJ1-5; D is possibly TRBD1 (6 bases). Germline CDR1 is SGHTA and CDR2 is FQGNSA. The CDR3 consists of 13 residues. Trimming removed 1 base at V and 12 bases at J, with 13 bases between. CDR3 in DNA: TGTGCCAGCAGCTTAGGCTCGGACAGCGACCAGCATTTT. Translated: CASSLGSDSDQHF.

This clone was seen a few times. This rearrangement joins TRBV7-9 to TRBJ1-1, with D tentatively TRBD1 (5 bases). The V gene lost 4 bases and the J gene lost 1 base, with 19 bases spanning the gap. In germline, CDR1 is SEHNR, CDR2 FQNEAQ (reference sequence). This CDR3 spans 17 amino acids. The CDR3 DNA follows: TGTGCCAGCAGCTCCAGTCAGGGAAAGGGCCAGAACACTGAAGCTTTCTTT. Encoded protein: CASSSSQGKGQNTEAFF.

This clone came up a few times. This chain connects TRBV2 to TRBJ2-3, with 8 bases that match TRBD2. Germline assignment: CDR1 SNHLY and CDR2 FYNNEI. Germline trimming cut 6 bases from V and 0 bases from J; bases unmatched to any gene: 11. The CDR3 runs to 17 residues. The CDR3 nucleotides are TGTGCCAGCAGGCGGGGACGGGTAGCGGGGAGCACAGATACGCAGTATTTT. This codes for CASRRGRVAGSTDTQYF.

The chain employs TRBV7-8 and TRBJ1-5, with a weak D call TRBD1 (5 bases). V gave up 6 bases and J gave up 4 bases, with 10 bases separating them. There are 13 residues in the CDR3. Germline V gene data show CDR1 as SGHVS and CDR2 as FQNEAQ. DNA for the CDR3: TGTGCCAGCAGTCTACAGGAAAATCAGCCCCAGCATTTT. Translating it yields CASSLQENQPQHF.

This clone was picked up a small number of times. The chain couples TRBV9 to TRBJ1-1; D remains unclear. Per the germline V gene, CDR1 is SGDLS and CDR2 is YYNGEE. This CDR3 contains 12 residues. V lost 5 bases, J lost 0 bases, and 5 bases lay in between. CDR3 DNA: TGTGCCAGCAGAAGAGTGAACACTGAAGCTTTCTTT. Translating gives CASRRVNTEAFF. Full variable domain (remainder filled in from reference TRBV9 and TRBJ1-1): DSGVTQTPKHLITATGQRVTLRCSPRSGDLSVYWYQQSLDQGLQFLIQYYNGEERAKGNILERFSAQQFPDLHSELNLSSLELGDSALYFCASRRVNTEAFFGQGTRLTVV.

This clone was observed at least ten times. The rearrangement joins TRBV13 to TRBJ2-1; TRBD1 is a possible D gene (5 bases). Germline CDR1 PRHDT, CDR2 FYEKMQ (reference sequence). Trimming shortened V by 5 bases and J by 6 bases, and 11 bases separated the two germline ends. The CDR3 loop spans 13 amino acids. The CDR3 is CASSPPRANEQFF. CDR3 coding DNA: TGTGCCAGCAGCCCCCCCAGGGCCAATGAGCAGTTCTTC.

The chain has TRBV9 and TRBJ2-2; D unclear. V dropped 4 bases and J dropped 3 bases, with 7 bases sitting between them. Germline assignment: CDR1 SGDLS and CDR2 YYNGEE. CDR3 length: 13 residues. The CDR3 spells CASSSQYTGELFF. Written as DNA, the CDR3 is TGTGCCAGCAGCTCCCAGTACACCGGGGAGCTGTTTTTT.

This clone has a count of ten or more. The chain combines TRBV20-1 with TRBJ1-1, with D possibly TRBD1 on 6 matching bases. The CDR3 has 11 amino acids. Germline lookup yields CDR1 DFQATT and CDR2 SNEGSKA (reference sequence). V lost 5 bases and J lost 6, with 10 bases in between. The CDR3 coding sequence is TGCAGTGCTGCACAGGGAGCTGAAGCTTTCTTT. Amino acids: CSAAQGAEAFF.

This clone was counted many times. The chain is built from TRBV5-1 and TRBJ1-4; TRBD1 aligns across 9 bases. The CDR3 is 14 residues long. With 4 bases clipped from V and 7 bases from J, the junction kept 5 bases outside the gene matches. CDR1 is SGHRS, CDR2 YFSETQ, per germline. The CDR3 loop is CASSVGQGFEKLFF. In nucleotides, the CDR3 is TGCGCCAGCAGCGTGGGACAGGGTTTTGAAAAACTGTTTTTT.

This clone was picked up a small number of times. This chain connects TRBV7-2 to TRBJ2-5; 15 bases are shared with TRBD2. The CDR3 has 17 amino acids. The ends lost 5 bases at V and 6 bases at J; junction bases unmatched: 10. CDR1 and CDR2 from the germline V gene are SGHTA and FQGNSA. CDR3 sequence: CASSLGLAGGRGKTQYF. The CDR3, as DNA: TGTGCCAGCAGCCTGGGACTAGCGGGGGGCCGAGGGAAGACCCAGTACTTC.

The V gene is TRBV7-9, the J gene TRBJ1-1; a weak D match, TRBD1 (5 bases). This CDR3 spans 15 amino acids. From germline, CDR1 is SEHNR and CDR2 FQNEAQ (reference sequence). The V gene lost 1 base and the J gene lost 4 bases, with 13 bases spanning the gap. The chain's CDR3 is CASSLEQGLSTEAFF. Written as DNA, the CDR3 is TGTGCCAGCAGCTTAGAGCAGGGCCTTAGCACTGAAGCTTTCTTT.